This entry features one T cell receptor (beta chain) sequence. What it binds is not known. The sample originates from a study of identical twins. Findings of the study overall: There was more out-of-frame TCR alpha sharing in monozygotic twins than models estimated. The study based its conclusions on cross-sectional statistical analysis and did not follow the same donors. Where beta out-of-frame sequences were concerned, excess twin sharing was weaker. Possibly, invariant MAIT and iNKT cells partly confounded zero-insertion analyses.

MiXCR, applied by TCRdb to the 5' RACE reads, yields one record per CDR3 protein. The sample yields 400,000 to 550,000 distinct CDR3 sequences, 13% to 15% seen once. V was cut by 11 bases and J by 0 bases, with 13 bases left in between. This CDR3 spans 14 amino acids. Germline CDR1 reads ENHRY; CDR2 reads SYGVKD. Separately, the same data were catalogued under a study of yellow fever vaccine responses in identical twins.

The receptor's source is a woman between 18 and 29 years old in good health. The J gene is TRBJ2-2, the V gene TRBV10-3; no definite D call. Material for sequencing was CD4+ T cells sorted from blood. The CDR3 protein is CASTVLTNTGELFF. The CDR3 DNA follows: TGTGCCTCTACGGTCTTAACGAACACCGGGGAGCTGTTTTTT.